Below are 21 T cell receptor beta chains sequenced from a single sample in a study of blood T cell repertoires in COVID-19. Some clones are missing from TCRdb's copy, which holds only in-frame ones; the method was immunoSEQ multiplex PCR. The sample consists of 45,000 to 55,000 clones, about 92% of them appearing once. The specimen was peripheral blood. These receptors were taken from a human donor in a cohort sampled during active COVID-19.

V gene TRBV27 combines with J gene TRBJ1-2; D unclear. The germline V and J ends were trimmed by 3 bases and 8 bases, with 13 bases remaining between them. CDR3 length: 13 amino acids. The germline gives CDR1 MNHEY, CDR2 SMNVEV (reference sequence). The CDR3 sequence: CASSFREGTGYTF. CDR3 DNA: TGTGCCAGCAGTTTCCGAGAGGGTACGGGCTACACCTTC.

The V call is TRBV6-5, the J call TRBJ1-3; tentative D call: TRBD1 (5 bases). CDR3 size: 13 residues. Trimming left V 10 bases short and J 4 bases short, with 14 bases between. CDR1 and CDR2 (germline): MNHEY, SVGAGI. The CDR3 is CATTGPQGNTIYF. The CDR3 DNA sequence: TGTGCCACTACAGGACCGCAGGGAAACACCATATATTTT.

This rearrangement joins TRBV10-2 to TRBJ1-3; perhaps TRBD1 as D (5 bases). CDR1 WSHSY and CDR2 SAAADI come from the germline V gene. The CDR3 is 14 amino acids. Trimming removed 5 bases from V and 4 bases from J, with 12 bases in between. The CDR3 loop is CASSRAGDGNTIYF. The CDR3 DNA sequence: TGCGCCAGCAGTCGGGCGGGGGACGGAAACACCATATATTTT.

CDR3 amino acids: CATRGDIVQPQHF. The CDR3 nucleotides read TGTGCCACCAGGGGGGACATCGTTCAGCCCCAGCATTTT. The chain recombines TRBV28 with TRBJ1-5; 7 positions agree with TRBD1. Unmatched junction bases numbered 9, after V lost 10 bases and J lost 6 bases. This CDR3 spans 13 amino acids. Germline V gene lookup returns CDR1 MDHEN and CDR2 SYDVKM.

The chain combines TRBV5-1 with TRBJ2-2; 13 nucleotides align to TRBD2. This CDR3 has 16 amino acids. Per the germline V gene, CDR1 is SGHRS and CDR2 is YFSETQ. Trimming removed 3 bases from V and 9 bases from J; junction bases left unmatched: 8. In nucleotides, the CDR3 is TGCGCCAGCAGCTCCTGGACTAGCGGGGGTCACCGGGAGCTGTTTTTT. Residues: CASSSWTSGGHRELFF.

This chain uses TRBV28 with TRBJ1-2; TRBD1 matches 9 bases. The junction had 13 bases not matched to a gene; V was cut back by 5 bases and J by 6 bases. Germline loops: CDR1 MDHEN, CDR2 SYDVKM. This CDR3 spans 16 amino acids. As DNA, the CDR3 is TGTGCCAGCAGTGCGAGACCTCCGGGACAGGGTAATGGCTACACCTTC. Residues: CASSARPPGQGNGYTF.

The chain joins TRBV27 to TRBJ2-1; 7 nucleotides line up with TRBD2. In germline, CDR1 is MNHEY, CDR2 SMNVEV (reference sequence). The length of the CDR3 is 15 residues. V shed 3 bases and J 4 bases; nucleotides not matched to a gene: 6. CDR3 loop: CASSFILAQYNEQFF. The CDR3 DNA follows: TGTGCCAGCAGTTTCATACTAGCGCAATACAATGAGCAGTTCTTC.

J is TRBJ1-6 and V is TRBV4-1, with D possibly TRBD1 on 5 matching bases. Germline V gives CDR1 MGHRA, CDR2 YSYEKL. The V gene lost 0 bases and the J gene lost 13 bases, with 16 bases spanning the gap. The CDR3 is 15 amino acids. The CDR3 nucleotides are TGCGCCAGCAGCCAAGATGGCCAGGGTAATGTCCCCCTCCACTTT. As protein: CASSQDGQGNVPLHF.

The chain recombines TRBV12-3 or TRBV12-4 with TRBJ1-5; D is unclear. This CDR3 is 13 amino acids long. Trimming removed 5 bases from V and 6 bases from J, with 11 bases in between. CDR3 amino acids: CASSPQVFQPQHF. CDR3 DNA: TGTGCCAGCAGTCCGCAGGTTTTTCAGCCCCAGCATTTT.

J is TRBJ2-2 and V is TRBV6-5, with a weak D call TRBD2 (5 bases). V was cut by 6 bases and J by 7 bases, with 12 bases left in between. The CDR3 is made up of 13 amino acids. Germline V gene lookup returns CDR1 MNHEY and CDR2 SVGAGI. DNA for the CDR3: TGTGCCAGCAGGGGAACAGCGGTCGGGGAGCTGTTTTTT. Its protein product is CASRGTAVGELFF.

This clone has only one observation. This rearrangement joins TRBV27 to TRBJ2-1; 10 bases fit TRBD1. The CDR3 is 17 residues long. V lost 0 bases to trimming and J lost 10 bases; unmatched junction nucleotides: 12. The germline CDR1 and CDR2 sequences are MNHEY and SMNVEV (reference sequence). As DNA, the CDR3 is TGTGCCAGCAGTTTATCAAGGGACAGGGGAACTCCGATCGAGCAGTTCTTC. Protein sequence: CASSLSRDRGTPIEQFF.

This chain links TRBV9 with TRBJ2-1; no reliable D call. Germline V CDR1 and CDR2: SGDLS, YYNGEE. This CDR3 has 14 residues. V shed 1 base and J shed 4 bases, with 9 bases lying between them. The chain's CDR3 is CASSVRGPYNEQFF. CDR3 in DNA: TGTGCCAGCAGCGTACGAGGCCCATACAATGAGCAGTTCTTC.

This clone was observed a handful of times. The same CDR3 also results from other DNA sequences found in this sample. The V call is TRBV15, the J call TRBJ1-2, with D unresolved. This CDR3 has 12 amino acids. Per the germline V gene, CDR1 is LNHNV and CDR2 is YYDKDF (reference sequence). Trimming shortened V by 0 bases and J by 7 bases, and 6 bases separated the two germline ends. As DNA, the CDR3 is TGTGCCACCAGCAGAGATTCAGGTGGCTACACCTTC. It encodes CATSRDSGGYTF.

The chain combines TRBV10-3 with TRBJ1-3, with 8 bases that match TRBD1. In germline, CDR1 is ENHRY, CDR2 SYGVKD. CDR3 size: 16 residues. Trimming removed 3 bases from V and 0 bases from J; junction bases left unmatched: 4. The CDR3 reads CAISDGQGHSGNTIYF. In DNA form, the CDR3 reads TGTGCCATCAGTGATGGACAGGGACACTCTGGAAACACCATATATTTT.

The chain uses TRBV19 and TRBJ1-5; the D is unclear. The V and J ends lost 1 base and 6 bases respectively, with 13 bases between them. Germline V gene data show CDR1 as LNHDA and CDR2 as SQIVND (reference sequence). There are 15 residues in the CDR3. Written as DNA, the CDR3 is TGTGCCAGTAGTATAGGGGAGGCTGCGGTTCAGCCCCAGCATTTT. This sequence encodes CASSIGEAAVQPQHF.

The chain employs TRBV6-4 and TRBJ2-5; possible D gene TRBD2, 5 bases. Between the trimmed V and J ends, which lost 2 bases and 4 bases, there was a span of 8 bases. The CDR3 is made up of 13 amino acids. CDR1 is MRHNA and CDR2 is SNTAGT in the germline V gene. The CDR3 sequence is CASSDREGETQYF. In DNA form, the CDR3 reads TGTGCCAGCAGTGACCGGGAAGGAGAGACCCAGTACTTC.

CDR3 in DNA: TGTGCCAGCAGCCAAGGACAGGGATCTGGAAACACCATATATTTT. Translation gives CASSQGQGSGNTIYF. The V and J genes are TRBV3-1 (or the pseudogene TRBV3-2) and TRBJ1-3; TRBD1 aligns across 7 bases. The ends lost 1 base at V and 1 base at J; junction bases unmatched: 1. This CDR3 has 15 amino acids. In germline, CDR1 is LGHDT, CDR2 YNNKEL (reference sequence).

This sequence joins TRBV2 and TRBJ2-1; TRBD2 aligns across 14 bases. J was trimmed by 14 bases and V by 6 bases; bases with no gene match: 12. The CDR3 runs 15 residues. Germline V gives CDR1 SNHLY, CDR2 FYNNEI. The CDR3 DNA reads TGTGCCAGCAGGTCGGGACTAGCGGGAGCACCCCTAGAGTTCTTC. Amino acids: CASRSGLAGAPLEFF.

Regarding this clone: At one boundary the junction diverges from the germline segment, which might be a read error. The chain uses TRBV19 and TRBJ1-5, with D tentatively TRBD1 (5 bases). The CDR3 consists of 15 residues. Germline lookup yields CDR1 LNHDA and CDR2 SQIVND (reference sequence). CDR3 sequence: CASSLETASNQPQHF. CDR3 in DNA: TGTGCCAGTAGTTTAGAGACAGCGTCTAATCAGCCCCAGCATTTT.

DNA for the CDR3: TGTGCCACCAGCAGAGCGCTAGCGGGAGCCGAGCAGTACTTC. Translated: CATSRALAGAEQYF. The chain uses TRBV15 and TRBJ2-7; 10 bases map to TRBD2. The CDR3 length is 14 residues. The germline V gene encodes CDR1 LNHNV and CDR2 YYDKDF (reference sequence). The ends lost 1 base at V and 6 bases at J; junction bases unmatched: 3.

The chain links TRBV28 to TRBJ2-7; possibly TRBD2 for D (6 bases). The CDR3 has 13 residues. Germline assignment: CDR1 MDHEN and CDR2 SYDVKM. V was shortened by 3 bases and J by 1 base, with 7 bases between the two germline ends. The CDR3 spells CASSLGGSYEQYF. For the CDR3, the DNA is TGTGCCAGCAGTTTGGGGGGTTCCTACGAGCAGTACTTC.